The 17 T cell receptor beta chains given below trace back to one sample, sequenced in a study of human T cells and chemical hapten exposure. TCRdb re-analysed the RACE reads in MiXCR, keeping a single row per CDR3 protein. The repertoire holds over 300,000 distinct CDR3 sequences, with roughly 5.3% as singletons. As to time point: pre-sensitization, week 0. Treatment described: therapeutic diphenylcyclopropenone sensitization with weekly scalp DPC. Here the sequenced sample was whole blood, taken in connection with sensitization to the hapten diphenylcyclopropenone (DPC). The receptors shown here come from a woman in her forties or fifties with alopecia areata. Some clones in this sample may be carry-over from other donors' samples.

This chain links TRBV27 with TRBJ1-1; possible D gene TRBD1, 6 bases. V gave up 10 bases and J gave up 5 bases, with 17 bases separating them. CDR1 and CDR2 (germline): MNHEY, SMNVEV (reference sequence). This CDR3 contains 13 residues. CDR3: CATTGRGRTEAFF. The CDR3 DNA follows: TGTGCCACAACGGGCAGGGGAAGGACTGAAGCTTTCTTT.

The V call is TRBV20-1, the J call TRBJ2-1; 8 nucleotides align to TRBD1. J was trimmed by 10 bases and V by 1 base; bases with no gene match: 3. Germline V gene lookup returns CDR1 DFQATT and CDR2 SNEGSKA (reference sequence). This CDR3 region has 12 residues. CDR3 bases: TGCAGTGCTAGAGGGACAGGGAACGAGCAGTTCTTC. This translates into CSARGTGNEQFF.

This clonotype was counted at least ten times. The V and J genes are TRBV5-6 and TRBJ1-5, with D possibly TRBD1 on 5 matching bases. The CDR3 is 13 residues long. V lost 0 bases, J lost 4 bases, and 5 bases lay in between. Germline V gene lookup returns CDR1 SGHDT and CDR2 YYEEEE. In nucleotides, the CDR3 is TGTGCCAGCAGCTTGGGGACAAATCAGCCCCAGCATTTT. Amino acid sequence: CASSLGTNQPQHF. The entire variable domain, with the rest obtained from reference TRBV5-6 and TRBJ1-5, is as follows: DAGVTQSPTHLIKTRGQQVTLRCSPKSGHDTVSWYQQALGQGPQFIFQYYEEEERQRGNFPDRFSGHQFPNYSSELNVNALLLGDSALYLCASSLGTNQPQHFGDGTRLSIL.

The rearrangement joins TRBV20-1 to TRBJ2-7; D gene unclear. CDR3 length: 15 residues. In germline, CDR1 is DFQATT, CDR2 SNEGSKA (reference sequence). Trimming stripped 0 bases from V and 3 bases from J, with 15 bases between. CDR3 region: CSAREATQSFYEQYF. For the CDR3, the DNA is TGCAGTGCTAGAGAGGCGACCCAGTCGTTCTACGAGCAGTACTTC.

This clonotype was picked up many times. The CDR3 reads CASSRTDNEQFF. DNA for the CDR3: TGTGCCAGCAGCCGGACAGACAATGAGCAGTTCTTC. The gene calls are TRBV3-1 and TRBJ2-1, with D perhaps matching TRBD1 (6 bases). The CDR3 contains 12 residues. From germline, CDR1 is LGHDT and CDR2 YNNKEL (reference sequence). V lost 4 bases and J lost 5, with 6 bases in between.

This clonotype was observed a handful of times. This sequence joins TRBV2 and TRBJ2-7; 8 nucleotides line up with TRBD1. Germline V gene data show CDR1 as SNHLY and CDR2 as FYNNEI. This CDR3 spans 13 amino acids. J was trimmed by 6 bases and V by 8 bases; bases with no gene match: 9. CDR3 DNA sequence: TGTGCCAGCGGGGGACAGGAGGACGGCGAGCAGTACTTC. Residues: CASGGQEDGEQYF.

The V call is TRBV6-2 or TRBV6-3, the J call TRBJ2-1, with no clear D. Germline CDR1 and CDR2: MNHEY and SVGEGT. The CDR3 has 13 residues. V was pared by 1 base and J by 5 bases, with 6 bases between. This CDR3 reads CASSYWRDNEQFF. CDR3 sequence (DNA): TGTGCCAGCAGTTACTGGCGTGACAATGAGCAGTTCTTC.

The V gene is TRBV6-6, the J gene TRBJ2-3; D ambiguous. The CDR3 extends over 14 amino acids. Germline CDR1 MNHNY, CDR2 SVGAGI (reference sequence). Trimming removed 3 bases from V and 2 bases from J, with 9 bases in between. CDR3 nucleotide sequence: TGTGCCAGCAGTTATTCTGTTATCACAGATACGCAGTATTTT. Protein sequence: CASSYSVITDTQYF.

This clonotype has at least ten counts. CDR3 loop: CASSKAVGAHLQSSGANVLTF. The CDR3 coding sequence is TGTGCCAGCAGCAAAGCGGTCGGGGCCCACCTACAAAGCTCTGGGGCCAACGTCCTGACTTTC. The rearrangement links TRBV21-1 to TRBJ2-6; TRBD2 is the table's D call, not checked against the DNA. TRBV21-1 counts as a pseudogene. The CDR3 is 21 residues long.

Many counts were recorded for this clonotype. J is TRBJ2-3 and V is TRBV7-3; 9 bases match TRBD2. The J segment lost 1 base and the V segment lost 4 bases, leaving 9 bases of the junction unmatched. Germline values: CDR1 SGHTA, CDR2 FQGTGA. This CDR3 has 17 residues. The CDR3 loop is CASSSFLAGQGTDTQYF. Written as DNA, the CDR3 is TGTGCCAGCAGCTCCTTTCTAGCGGGGCAAGGCACAGATACGCAGTATTTT.

This clonotype was recorded many times. The chain links TRBV11-2 to TRBJ2-1; 7 nucleotides match TRBD1. The germline V gene has CDR1 SGHAT and CDR2 FQNNGV. V shed 0 bases and J 9 bases; nucleotides not matched to a gene: 2. CDR3 length: 13 amino acids. The CDR3 nucleotides are TGTGCCAGCAGCTTAGAAGCAGGGGGTGAGCAGTTCTTC. It translates to CASSLEAGGEQFF.

This clonotype has a handful of counts. The chain couples TRBV5-1 to TRBJ1-6, with D maybe TRBD1 (5 bases). This CDR3 region has 15 residues. Per the germline V gene, CDR1 is SGHRS and CDR2 is YFSETQ. V shed 0 bases and J shed 10 bases, with 14 bases lying between them. The CDR3 DNA sequence: TGCGCCAGCAGCTTGGTTCAGGGAAGTCAATCACCCCTCCACTTT. Translation gives CASSLVQGSQSPLHF. The full variable domain, completed using reference TRBV5-1 and TRBJ1-6, is KAGVTQTPRYLIKTRGQQVTLSCSPISGHRSVSWYQQTPGQGLQFLFEYFSETQRNKGNFPGRFSGRQFSNSRSEMNVSTLELGDSALYLCASSLVQGSQSPLHFGNGTRLTVT.

At least ten counts were recorded for this clonotype. This chain uses TRBV10-3 with TRBJ2-7; TRBD2 might be the D (6 bases). Looked up from germline, CDR1 is ENHRY and CDR2 is SYGVKD. There are 15 residues in the CDR3. Trimming stripped 4 bases from V and 5 bases from J, with 18 bases between. The CDR3 region is CAISGPTEEGHEQYF. CDR3 in DNA: TGTGCCATCAGTGGACCGACAGAGGAGGGCCACGAGCAGTACTTC.

V and J are TRBV11-2 and TRBJ2-3, with D hard to call. The CDR3 is 14 residues long. V was cut by 3 bases and J by 0 bases, with 7 bases left in between. Germline V lookup: CDR1 SGHAT, CDR2 FQNNGV. CDR3 region: CASSFGSSTDTQYF. The CDR3, as DNA: TGTGCCAGCAGCTTCGGCTCTAGCACAGATACGCAGTATTTT.

This chain uses TRBV25-1 with TRBJ2-1; D uncertain. Germline lookup yields CDR1 MGHDK and CDR2 SYGVNS. Deletions cut 1 base from V and 3 bases from J, with 10 bases between. The CDR3 has 15 residues. The CDR3 DNA reads as TGTGCCAGCAGTGAATCCCGGAGAGGCTACAATGAGCAGTTCTTC. Translation: CASSESRRGYNEQFF. Drawing the rest from reference TRBV25-1 and TRBJ2-1, the complete variable domain is EADIYQTPRYLVIGTGKKITLECSQTMGHDKMYWYQQDPGMELHLIHYSYGVNSTEKGDLSSESTVSRIRTEHFPLTLESARPSHTSQYLCASSESRRGYNEQFFGPGTRLTVL.

This clonotype was recorded many times. The chain uses TRBV6-5 and TRBJ1-1; D remains ambiguous. Germline assignment: CDR1 MNHEY and CDR2 SVGAGI. With 6 bases removed from V and 1 base from J, the gap between germline ends came to 6 bases. The CDR3 extends over 12 amino acids. For the CDR3, the DNA is TGTGCCAGCAGCGCGCCGAACACTGAAGCTTTCTTT. Amino acids: CASSAPNTEAFF.

The genes are TRBV12-3 or TRBV12-4 and TRBJ2-1; 9 bases are shared with TRBD2. The CDR3 is made up of 17 amino acids. The V segment lost 2 bases and the J segment 7 bases; nucleotides outside the gene matches: 12. This chain's CDR3 is CASSLQPAGGSGNEQFF. The CDR3 DNA sequence: TGTGCCAGCAGTTTACAGCCAGCGGGAGGTTCGGGTAATGAGCAGTTCTTC.